This is a list of T cell receptor beta chains from one sample in a study of cytomegalovirus exposure and HLA in healthy donors. Assay used: immunoSEQ multiplex PCR; TCRdb lists only in-frame clones, some missing. The table lists more than 95,000 clones, roughly 95% of them singletons. What was sequenced was PBMCs. These receptors all come from a man aged 18 to 30 in good health and CMV-seronegative. CDR3s include the opening cysteine and the closing phenylalanine or tryptophan. Each record gives: D gene, V gene, J gene, CDR3 length, clone size, CDR3 protein, CDR3 DNA. The D gene is left open where the match is weak. Some rows have no size entry. The others give once, few or many, or a class for an expanded clone.

d_call: .; v_call: TRBV25-1; j_call: TRBJ1-1; cdr3_length: 13; clone_size: .; cdr3_aa: CASMGQVNTEAFF; cdr3_nt: TGTGCCAGCATGGGGCAGGTGAACACTGAAGCTTTCTTT
d_call: TRBD2; v_call: TRBV4-3; j_call: TRBJ2-1; cdr3_length: 17; clone_size: .; cdr3_aa: CASSPFSRTSGSSEQFF; cdr3_nt: TGCGCCAGCAGCCCATTCTCTAGGACTAGCGGGAGTAGTGAGCAGTTCTTC
d_call: .; v_call: TRBV19; j_call: TRBJ2-7; cdr3_length: 14; clone_size: .; cdr3_aa: CASSTLPGVYEQYF; cdr3_nt: TGTGCCAGTAGTACTTTACCAGGGGTCTACGAGCAGTACTTC
d_call: .; v_call: TRBV15; j_call: TRBJ1-5; cdr3_length: 16; clone_size: .; cdr3_aa: CATSRGGPGVNQPQHF; cdr3_nt: TGTGCCACCAGCAGGGGCGGCCCGGGGGTTAATCAGCCCCAGCATTTT
d_call: TRBD1; v_call: TRBV6-5; j_call: TRBJ1-2; cdr3_length: 15; clone_size: once; cdr3_aa: CASRQGQAGNYGYTF; cdr3_nt: TGTGCCAGCAGGCAGGGACAGGCGGGAAACTATGGCTACACCTTC
d_call: TRBD1; v_call: TRBV9; j_call: TRBJ1-2; cdr3_length: 17; clone_size: .; cdr3_aa: CASSAEGRQGQWYGYTF; cdr3_nt: TGTGCCAGCAGCGCCGAAGGGCGACAGGGACAGTGGTATGGCTACACCTTC
d_call: .; v_call: TRBV7-3; j_call: TRBJ1-1; cdr3_length: 14; clone_size: .; cdr3_aa: CASSLDGMNTEAFF; cdr3_nt: TGTGCCAGCAGCTTGGACGGGATGAACACTGAAGCTTTCTTT
d_call: .; v_call: TRBV7-9; j_call: TRBJ1-2; cdr3_length: 15; clone_size: .; cdr3_aa: CASSLVPAGAYGYTF; cdr3_nt: TGTGCCAGCAGCCTAGTCCCTGCAGGGGCCTATGGCTACACCTTC
d_call: TRBD2; v_call: TRBV28; j_call: TRBJ2-3; cdr3_length: 18; clone_size: .; cdr3_aa: CASINGAGPPLMGDTQYF; cdr3_nt: TGTGCCAGCATCAACGGAGCGGGACCACCCCTAATGGGAGATACGCAGTATTTT
d_call: TRBD1; v_call: TRBV30; j_call: TRBJ1-2; cdr3_length: 12; clone_size: .; cdr3_aa: CAWSAGTGGYTF; cdr3_nt: TGTGCCTGGAGTGCGGGGACAGGGGGCTACACCTTC
d_call: TRBD2; v_call: TRBV28; j_call: TRBJ2-2; cdr3_length: 17; clone_size: .; cdr3_aa: CASSLPTSQRGPGELFF; cdr3_nt: TGTGCCAGCTCCCTCCCGACATCCCAGCGGGGGCCCGGGGAGCTGTTTTTT
d_call: TRBD1; v_call: TRBV4-1; j_call: TRBJ2-4; cdr3_length: 17; clone_size: .; cdr3_aa: CASSQGFAGTGRNIQYF; cdr3_nt: TGCGCCAGCAGCCAAGGGTTTGCCGGGACAGGCCGAAACATTCAGTACTTC
d_call: .; v_call: TRBV30; j_call: TRBJ2-7; cdr3_length: 15; clone_size: .; cdr3_aa: CAWSLSTPGPYEQYF; cdr3_nt: TGTGCCTGGAGTCTGAGTACCCCTGGGCCTTACGAGCAGTACTTC
d_call: .; v_call: TRBV7-2; j_call: TRBJ1-2; cdr3_length: 13; clone_size: .; cdr3_aa: CASSLDSPNGYTF; cdr3_nt: TGTGCCAGCAGCTTAGACAGCCCCAATGGCTACACCTTC
d_call: TRBD2; v_call: TRBV27; j_call: TRBJ2-3; cdr3_length: 18; clone_size: .; cdr3_aa: CASSLSKLAGARGDTQYF; cdr3_nt: TGTGCCAGCAGTTTATCGAAGCTAGCGGGAGCACGGGGGGATACGCAGTATTTT
d_call: .; v_call: TRBV5-5; j_call: TRBJ2-7; cdr3_length: 13; clone_size: .; cdr3_aa: CASSLASGYEQYF; cdr3_nt: TGTGCCAGCAGCTTGGCTAGTGGGTACGAGCAGTACTTC
d_call: .; v_call: TRBV5-5; j_call: TRBJ2-7; cdr3_length: 13; clone_size: .; cdr3_aa: CASSLAKGVEQYF; cdr3_nt: TGTGCCAGCAGCTTAGCGAAAGGGGTCGAGCAGTACTTC
d_call: .; v_call: TRBV6-5; j_call: TRBJ1-1; cdr3_length: 13; clone_size: .; cdr3_aa: CASSLLRNTEAFF; cdr3_nt: TGTGCCAGCAGCCTACTCCGGAACACTGAAGCTTTCTTT
d_call: TRBD2; v_call: TRBV7-3; j_call: TRBJ2-1; cdr3_length: 15; clone_size: .; cdr3_aa: CASSLMTSGYNEQFF; cdr3_nt: TGTGCCAGCAGCTTAATGACTAGCGGCTACAATGAGCAGTTCTTC
d_call: TRBD2; v_call: TRBV5-4; j_call: TRBJ2-4; cdr3_length: 17; clone_size: .; cdr3_aa: CASSLPLAGASKNIQYF; cdr3_nt: TGTGCCAGCAGCTTGCCTTTAGCGGGAGCTTCCAAAAACATTCAGTACTTC
d_call: TRBD2; v_call: TRBV28; j_call: TRBJ2-1; cdr3_length: 15; clone_size: .; cdr3_aa: CASSTPLSGRNEQFF; cdr3_nt: TGTGCCAGCAGTACCCCTTTGAGCGGGAGGAATGAGCAGTTCTTC
d_call: TRBD2; v_call: TRBV27; j_call: TRBJ2-4; cdr3_length: 15; clone_size: .; cdr3_aa: CASSLSPGGDYIQYF; cdr3_nt: TGTGCCAGCAGTTTATCCCCGGGGGGAGATTACATTCAGTACTTC
d_call: .; v_call: TRBV7-2; j_call: TRBJ2-7; cdr3_length: 12; clone_size: .; cdr3_aa: CASSFTVYEQYF; cdr3_nt: TGTGCCAGCAGCTTTACGGTTTACGAGCAGTACTTC
d_call: TRBD1; v_call: TRBV10-3; j_call: TRBJ1-2; cdr3_length: 13; clone_size: .; cdr3_aa: CAISEETGYGYTF; cdr3_nt: TGTGCCATCAGTGAGGAGACAGGGTATGGCTACACCTTC
d_call: TRBD2; v_call: TRBV5-4; j_call: TRBJ2-7; cdr3_length: 16; clone_size: .; cdr3_aa: CASSLEEGGPSYEQYF; cdr3_nt: TGTGCCAGCAGCTTGGAGGAGGGAGGGCCCTCCTACGAGCAGTACTTC
d_call: TRBD1; v_call: TRBV28; j_call: TRBJ2-7; cdr3_length: 15; clone_size: .; cdr3_aa: CASSLGDRLLYEQYF; cdr3_nt: TGTGCCAGCAGTTTAGGGGACAGACTACTTTACGAGCAGTACTTC
d_call: TRBD2; v_call: TRBV6-1; j_call: TRBJ2-1; cdr3_length: 16; clone_size: .; cdr3_aa: CASSALAGEAYNEQFF; cdr3_nt: TGTGCCAGCAGTGCGCTAGCGGGAGAGGCCTACAATGAGCAGTTCTTC
d_call: .; v_call: TRBV18; j_call: TRBJ2-7; cdr3_length: 14; clone_size: .; cdr3_aa: CASSLSGFTYEQYF; cdr3_nt: TGTGCCAGCTCCCTCTCAGGGTTCACCTACGAGCAGTACTTC
d_call: .; v_call: TRBV6-5; j_call: TRBJ2-7; cdr3_length: 11; clone_size: .; cdr3_aa: CASGGGYEQYF; cdr3_nt: TGTGCCAGTGGCGGTGGGTACGAGCAGTACTTC
d_call: TRBD2; v_call: TRBV5-1; j_call: TRBJ2-7; cdr3_length: 16; clone_size: .; cdr3_aa: CASSLGSTSGTGEQYF; cdr3_nt: TGCGCCAGCAGCTTAGGTTCGACTAGCGGGACTGGCGAGCAGTACTTC
d_call: .; v_call: TRBV28; j_call: TRBJ2-7; cdr3_length: 14; clone_size: .; cdr3_aa: CASNRDSQLDEQYF; cdr3_nt: TGTGCCAGCAATCGGGACTCCCAATTGGACGAGCAGTACTTC
d_call: .; v_call: TRBV20-1; j_call: TRBJ1-5; cdr3_length: 11; clone_size: .; cdr3_aa: CSAMDSLPQHF; cdr3_nt: TGCAGTGCTATGGACAGCTTGCCCCAGCATTTT
d_call: .; v_call: TRBV4-1; j_call: TRBJ1-2; cdr3_length: 18; clone_size: .; cdr3_aa: CASSQPVPAGTVTDGYTF; cdr3_nt: TGCGCCAGCAGCCAACCGGTCCCGGCGGGGACGGTGACGGATGGCTACACCTTC
d_call: .; v_call: TRBV28; j_call: TRBJ2-5; cdr3_length: 14; clone_size: .; cdr3_aa: CASSLFQIQETQYF; cdr3_nt: TGTGCCAGCAGTTTGTTCCAAATCCAAGAGACCCAGTACTTC
d_call: TRBD1; v_call: TRBV27; j_call: TRBJ1-1; cdr3_length: 14; clone_size: .; cdr3_aa: CASSLGTGGNLAFF; cdr3_nt: TGTGCCAGCAGTTTAGGGACAGGGGGAAATCTGGCTTTCTTT